This T cell receptor (beta chain) came from a study of cytomegalovirus exposure and HLA in healthy donors. Looking at the study overall: HLA-typed donors contributed some 83 million unique TCRs, which were held in an early data release. Findings and caveats of the study: In a later analysis, productive TCRs from donors in an Asian-associated ancestry cluster reportedly carried fewer N-insertions than the cohort mean.

The PCR used 60 Vbeta and 13 Jbeta primers. This table comes from immunoSEQ multiplex PCR, and its TCRdb copy is limited to in-frame clones, with some not included. The table includes roughly 180,000 clones, around 74% detected once. Healthy bone marrow donors made up the donors. Points on this clone: Its antigen is not identified.

The CDR3 is 11 amino acids. Germline loops: CDR1 SQVTM, CDR2 ANQGSEA. Between the trimmed V and J ends, which lost 4 bases and 12 bases, there was a span of 13 bases. The source is a female donor in good health and CMV-seronegative. The chain joins TRBV29-1 to TRBJ1-3; D not certain. The specimen sequenced was PBMCs. CDR3 loop: CSVASSVFIYF. The DNA for the CDR3 is TGCAGCGTTGCCAGTTCCGTATTCATATATTTT.